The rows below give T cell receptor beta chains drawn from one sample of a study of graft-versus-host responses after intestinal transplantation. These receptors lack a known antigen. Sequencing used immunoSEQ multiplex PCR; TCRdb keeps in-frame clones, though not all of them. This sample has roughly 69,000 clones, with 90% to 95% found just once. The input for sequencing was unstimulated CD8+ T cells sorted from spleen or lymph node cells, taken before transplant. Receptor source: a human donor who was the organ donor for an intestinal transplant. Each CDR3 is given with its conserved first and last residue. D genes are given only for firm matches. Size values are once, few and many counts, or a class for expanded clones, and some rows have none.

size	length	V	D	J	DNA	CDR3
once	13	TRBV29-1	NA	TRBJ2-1	TGCAGCGTAAGACTAGACTCCTACAATGAGCAGTTCTTC	CSVRLDSYNEQFF
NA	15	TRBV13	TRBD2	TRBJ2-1	TGTGCCAGCAGCTACGGGAGGGGCCCTTACAATGAGCAGTTCTTC	CASSYGRGPYNEQFF
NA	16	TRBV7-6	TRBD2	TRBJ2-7	TGTGCCAGCAGCTTAGGGGCTAGCGGGAGCTCCTACGAGCAGTACTTC	CASSLGASGSSYEQYF
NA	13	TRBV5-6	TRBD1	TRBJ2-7	TGTGCCAGCAGCTTGGGGACAGGAACCGAGCAGTACTTC	CASSLGTGTEQYF
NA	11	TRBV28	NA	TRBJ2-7	TGTGCCAGCAGCCCAACCTACGAGCAGTACTTC	CASSPTYEQYF
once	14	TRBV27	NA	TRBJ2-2	TGTGCCAGCAGTTTATATTTCGAGGCCGGGGAGCTGTTTTTT	CASSLYFEAGELFF
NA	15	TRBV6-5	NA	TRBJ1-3	TGTGCCAGCAGCCCTGGGACTTTCTCTGGAAACACCATATATTTT	CASSPGTFSGNTIYF
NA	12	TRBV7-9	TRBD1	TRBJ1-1	TGTGCCAGCAGGAGGGACAGCCATGAAGCTTTCTTT	CASRRDSHEAFF
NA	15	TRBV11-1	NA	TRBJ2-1	TGTGCCAGCAGCTCGACGGGTGGAGGTCCCAATGAGCAGTTCTTC	CASSSTGGGPNEQFF
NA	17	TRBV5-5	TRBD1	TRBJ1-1	TGTGCCAGCAGCTGGGTGGCAGGGGGCTTAGATGGCGCTGAAGCTTTCTTT	CASSWVAGGLDGAEAFF
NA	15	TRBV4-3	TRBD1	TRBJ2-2	TGCGCCAGCAGCCCCGGGACAGGGATCACCGGGGAGCTGTTTTTT	CASSPGTGITGELFF
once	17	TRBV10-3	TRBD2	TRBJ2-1	TGTGCCATCAAACCCGACGTAGGACTAGCGGACTACAATGAGCAGTTCTTC	CAIKPDVGLADYNEQFF
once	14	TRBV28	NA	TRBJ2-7	TGTGCCAGCAGGTTTGCGGGATCGGGTTACGAGCAGTACTTC	CASRFAGSGYEQYF
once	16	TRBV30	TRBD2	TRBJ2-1	TGTGCCTGGAGTGTACGGCAAGCGGGGGTGTTCAATGAGCAGTTCTTC	CAWSVRQAGVFNEQFF
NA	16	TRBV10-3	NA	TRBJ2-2	TGTGCCATCAGTGAGGAAGGGACTCCGAACACCGGGGAGCTGTTTTTT	CAISEEGTPNTGELFF
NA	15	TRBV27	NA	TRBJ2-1	TGTGCCAGCAGTTTTAGGGCAGGGCCCTACAATGAGCAGTTCTTC	CASSFRAGPYNEQFF
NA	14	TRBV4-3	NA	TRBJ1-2	TGCGCCAGCAGCCAAGATCCAGATTATTATGGCTACACCTTC	CASSQDPDYYGYTF
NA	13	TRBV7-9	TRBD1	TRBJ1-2	TGTGCCAGCAGCATCAGACAGGGGAATGGCTACACCTTC	CASSIRQGNGYTF
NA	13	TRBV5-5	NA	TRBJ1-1	TGTGCCAGCAGCTACGGTGGGAACACTGAAGCTTTCTTT	CASSYGGNTEAFF
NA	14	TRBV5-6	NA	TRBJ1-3	TGTGCCAGCAGCTTGGGAGGGCCTGGAAACACCATATATTTT	CASSLGGPGNTIYF
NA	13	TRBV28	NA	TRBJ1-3	TGTGCCAGCCAGTACGACTCTGGAAACACCATATATTTT	CASQYDSGNTIYF
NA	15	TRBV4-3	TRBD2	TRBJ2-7	TGCGCCAGCAGCCAAGATGCGGGACTAGCGGTCGAGCAGTACTTC	CASSQDAGLAVEQYF
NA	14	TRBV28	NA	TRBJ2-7	TGTGCCAGCAGTTTTGGAGGGTGTGCCTACGAGCAGTACTTC	CASSFGGCAYEQYF
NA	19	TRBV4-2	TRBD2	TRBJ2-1	TGTGCCAGCAGCCAAGATTTAAGGACTAGCGGGAGGGTCAACAATGAGCAGTTCTTC	CASSQDLRTSGRVNNEQFF
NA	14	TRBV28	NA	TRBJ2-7	TGTGCCAGCAGTCAGAGGACAGCGAGCTACGAGCAGTACTTC	CASSQRTASYEQYF
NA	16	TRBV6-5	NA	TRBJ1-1	TGTGCCAGCAGTTACTCGTTTGGGGCCCGAAACACTGAAGCTTTCTTT	CASSYSFGARNTEAFF
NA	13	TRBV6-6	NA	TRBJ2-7	TGTGCCAGCAGCCCGACAGGATACTACGAGCAGTACTTC	CASSPTGYYEQYF
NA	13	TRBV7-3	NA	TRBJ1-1	TGTGCCAGCAGCTTTGGAGAGGACACTGAAGCTTTCTTT	CASSFGEDTEAFF
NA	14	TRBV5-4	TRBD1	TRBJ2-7	TGTGCCAGCAGCTCGGGACAGTCCTACTACGAGCAGTACTTC	CASSSGQSYYEQYF
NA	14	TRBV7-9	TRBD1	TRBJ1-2	TGTGCCAGCAGCCTCGGGACAGGGGGTGATGGCTACACCTTC	CASSLGTGGDGYTF
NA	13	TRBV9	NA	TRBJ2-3	TGTGCCAGCAGCGTAGACTGGCGGGATACGCAGTATTTT	CASSVDWRDTQYF
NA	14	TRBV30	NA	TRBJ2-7	TGTGCCTGGAGCCCCCATGGGAGCGCCTACGAGCAGTACTTC	CAWSPHGSAYEQYF
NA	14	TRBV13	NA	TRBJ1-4	TGTGCCAGCAGCTCCCAGGGGACCGCGGAAAAACTGTTTTTT	CASSSQGTAEKLFF
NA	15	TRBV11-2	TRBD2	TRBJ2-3	TGTGCCAGCTGGCGACTAGCAGCCCAGCGGGATACGCAGTATTTT	CASWRLAAQRDTQYF